This T cell receptor (beta chain) stems from a study of T cells in Graves' hyperthyroidism and ophthalmopathy. Amplification yielded TCR beta CDR3 regions, with RNA transcripts as the source. Initially, a first-round RT-PCR of the TCR CDR3 employed the HTBI primer set. Each CDR3 protein is one row after TCRdb ran MiXCR on the multiplex PCR reads. This table holds approximately 380,000 distinct CDR3 sequences, under 20% found once. Per germline, CDR1 PRHDT and CDR2 FYEKMQ (reference sequence). The CDR3 loop spans 13 amino acids. The germline V and J ends were trimmed by 0 bases and 4 bases, with 7 bases remaining between them.

This TCR was recovered from a man between 18 and 29 years old with Graves' ophthalmopathy. This sequence joins TRBV13 and TRBJ2-7; unclear D gene. The sample was blood. As DNA, the CDR3 is TGTGCCAGCAGCTTAGGCGTGTGGTACGAGCAGTACTTC. The encoded protein is CASSLGVWYEQYF. Full variable domain (rest looked up from reference TRBV13 and TRBJ2-7): AAGVIQSPRHLIKEKRETATLKCYPIPRHDTVYWYQQGPGQDPQFLISFYEKMQSDKGSIPDRFSAQQFSDYHSELNMSSLELGDSALYFCASSLGVWYEQYFGPGTRLTVT.